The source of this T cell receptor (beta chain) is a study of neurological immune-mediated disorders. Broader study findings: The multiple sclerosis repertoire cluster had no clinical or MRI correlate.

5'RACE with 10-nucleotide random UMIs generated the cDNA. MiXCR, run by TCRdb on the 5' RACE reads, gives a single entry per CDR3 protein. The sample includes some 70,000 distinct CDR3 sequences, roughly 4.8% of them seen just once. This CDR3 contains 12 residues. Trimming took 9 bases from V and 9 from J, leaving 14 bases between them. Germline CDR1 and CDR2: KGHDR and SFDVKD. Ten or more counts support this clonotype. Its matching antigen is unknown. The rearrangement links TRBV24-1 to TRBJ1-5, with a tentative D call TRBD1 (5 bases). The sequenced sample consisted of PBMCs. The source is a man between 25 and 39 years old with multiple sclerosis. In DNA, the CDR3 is TGTGCCACCTCGCGGGGCCCTAGGCCCCAGCATTTT. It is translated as CATSRGPRPQHF.